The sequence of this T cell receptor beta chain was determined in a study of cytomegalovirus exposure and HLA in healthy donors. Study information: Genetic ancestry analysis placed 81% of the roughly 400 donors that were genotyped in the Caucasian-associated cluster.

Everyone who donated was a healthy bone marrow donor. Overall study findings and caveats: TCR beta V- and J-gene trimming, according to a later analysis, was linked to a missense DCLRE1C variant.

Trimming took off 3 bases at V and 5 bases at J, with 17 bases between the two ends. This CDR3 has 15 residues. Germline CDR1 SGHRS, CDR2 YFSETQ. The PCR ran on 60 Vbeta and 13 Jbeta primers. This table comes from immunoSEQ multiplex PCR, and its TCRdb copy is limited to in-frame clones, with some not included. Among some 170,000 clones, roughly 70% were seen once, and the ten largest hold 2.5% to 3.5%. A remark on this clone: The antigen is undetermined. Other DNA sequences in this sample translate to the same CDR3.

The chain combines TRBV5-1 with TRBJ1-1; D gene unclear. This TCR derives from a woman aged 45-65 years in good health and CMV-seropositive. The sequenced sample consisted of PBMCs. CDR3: CASSSAWGGRTEAFF. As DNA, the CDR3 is TGCGCCAGCAGCTCGGCATGGGGAGGCCGAACTGAAGCTTTCTTT.